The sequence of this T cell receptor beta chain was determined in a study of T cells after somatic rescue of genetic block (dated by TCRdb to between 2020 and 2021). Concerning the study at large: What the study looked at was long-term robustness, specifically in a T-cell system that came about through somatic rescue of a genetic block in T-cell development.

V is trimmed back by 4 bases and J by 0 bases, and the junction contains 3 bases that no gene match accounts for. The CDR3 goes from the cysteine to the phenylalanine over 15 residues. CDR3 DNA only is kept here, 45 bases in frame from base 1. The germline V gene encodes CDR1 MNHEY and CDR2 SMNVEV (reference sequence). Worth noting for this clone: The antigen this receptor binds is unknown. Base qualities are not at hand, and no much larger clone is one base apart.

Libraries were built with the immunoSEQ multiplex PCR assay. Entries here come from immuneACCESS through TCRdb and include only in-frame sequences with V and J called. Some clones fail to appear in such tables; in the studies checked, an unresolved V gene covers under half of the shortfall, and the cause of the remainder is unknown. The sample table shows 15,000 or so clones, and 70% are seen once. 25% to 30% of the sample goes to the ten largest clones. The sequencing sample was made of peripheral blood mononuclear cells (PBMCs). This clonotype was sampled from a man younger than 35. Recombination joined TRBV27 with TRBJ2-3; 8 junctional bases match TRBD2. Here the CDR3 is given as CASSWRGASTDTQYF. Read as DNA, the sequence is TGTGCCAGCAGTTGGCGGGGGGCTAGCACAGATACGCAGTATTTT.